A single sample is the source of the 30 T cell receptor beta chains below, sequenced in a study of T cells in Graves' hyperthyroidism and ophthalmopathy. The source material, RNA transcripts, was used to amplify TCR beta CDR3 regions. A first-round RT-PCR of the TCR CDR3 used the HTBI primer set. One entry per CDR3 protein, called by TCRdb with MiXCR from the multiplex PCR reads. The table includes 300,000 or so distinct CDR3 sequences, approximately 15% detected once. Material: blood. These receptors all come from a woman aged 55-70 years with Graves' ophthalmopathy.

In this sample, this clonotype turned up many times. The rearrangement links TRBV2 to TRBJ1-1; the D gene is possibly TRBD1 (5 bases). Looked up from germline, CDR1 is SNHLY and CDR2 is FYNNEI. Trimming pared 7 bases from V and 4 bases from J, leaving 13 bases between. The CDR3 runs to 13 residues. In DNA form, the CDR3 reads TGTGCCAGCACAACGGGGCCCGGCACTGAAGCTTTCTTT. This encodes CASTTGPGTEAFF.

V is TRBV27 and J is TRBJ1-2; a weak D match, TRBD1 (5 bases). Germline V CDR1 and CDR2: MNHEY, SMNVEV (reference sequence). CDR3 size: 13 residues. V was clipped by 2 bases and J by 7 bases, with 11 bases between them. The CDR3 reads CASSLGPGFGYTF. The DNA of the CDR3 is TGTGCCAGCAGTTTAGGTCCAGGGTTTGGCTACACCTTC.

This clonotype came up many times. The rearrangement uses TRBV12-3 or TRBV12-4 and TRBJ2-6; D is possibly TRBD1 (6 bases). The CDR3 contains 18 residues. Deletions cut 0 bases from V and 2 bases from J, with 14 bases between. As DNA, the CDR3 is TGTGCCAGCAGTTTAGCCAGGGGCTTTATAACTGGGGCCAACGTCCTGACTTTC. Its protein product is CASSLARGFITGANVLTF.

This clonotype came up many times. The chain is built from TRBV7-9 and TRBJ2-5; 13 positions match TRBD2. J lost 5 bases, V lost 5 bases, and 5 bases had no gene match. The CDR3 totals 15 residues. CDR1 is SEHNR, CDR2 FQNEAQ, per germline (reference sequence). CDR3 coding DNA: TGTGCCAGCAGCGCAGGACTAGCGGGAGCTGAGACCCAGTACTTC. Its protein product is CASSAGLAGAETQYF.

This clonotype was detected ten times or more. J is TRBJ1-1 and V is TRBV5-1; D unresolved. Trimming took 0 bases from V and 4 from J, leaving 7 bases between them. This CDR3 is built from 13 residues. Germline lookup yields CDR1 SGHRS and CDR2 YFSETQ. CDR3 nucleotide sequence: TGCGCCAGCAGCTTGGCCAGCCTCACTGAAGCTTTCTTT. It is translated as CASSLASLTEAFF. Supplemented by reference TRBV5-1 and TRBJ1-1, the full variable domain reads KAGVTQTPRYLIKTRGQQVTLSCSPISGHRSVSWYQQTPGQGLQFLFEYFSETQRNKGNFPGRFSGRQFSNSRSEMNVSTLELGDSALYLCASSLASLTEAFFGQGTRLTVV.

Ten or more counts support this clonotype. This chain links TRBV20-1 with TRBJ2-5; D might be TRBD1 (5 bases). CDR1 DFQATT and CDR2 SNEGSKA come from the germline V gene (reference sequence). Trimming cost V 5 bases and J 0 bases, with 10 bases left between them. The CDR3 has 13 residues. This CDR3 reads CSAGPGYQETQYF. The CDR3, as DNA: TGCAGTGCTGGTCCAGGGTACCAAGAGACCCAGTACTTC.

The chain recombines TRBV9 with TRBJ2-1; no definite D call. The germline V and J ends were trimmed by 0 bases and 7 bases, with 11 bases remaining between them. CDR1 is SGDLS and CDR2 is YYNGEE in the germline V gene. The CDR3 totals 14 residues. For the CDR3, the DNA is TGTGCCAGCAGCGTAGACCCGGACGAGAATGAGCAGTTCTTC. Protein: CASSVDPDENEQFF. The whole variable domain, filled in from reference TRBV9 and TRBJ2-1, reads DSGVTQTPKHLITATGQRVTLRCSPRSGDLSVYWYQQSLDQGLQFLIQYYNGEERAKGNILERFSAQQFPDLHSELNLSSLELGDSALYFCASSVDPDENEQFFGPGTRLTVL.

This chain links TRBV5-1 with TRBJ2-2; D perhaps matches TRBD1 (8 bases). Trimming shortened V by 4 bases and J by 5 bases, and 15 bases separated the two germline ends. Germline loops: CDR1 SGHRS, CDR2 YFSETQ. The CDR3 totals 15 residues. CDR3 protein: CASSTEQGGTGELFF. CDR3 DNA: TGCGCCAGCAGCACCGAACAGGGGGGGACCGGGGAGCTGTTTTTT.

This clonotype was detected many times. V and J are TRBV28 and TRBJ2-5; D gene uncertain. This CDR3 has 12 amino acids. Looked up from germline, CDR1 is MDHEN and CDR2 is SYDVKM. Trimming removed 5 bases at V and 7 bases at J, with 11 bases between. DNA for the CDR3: TGTGCCAGCAGTCGACAAGTGGGGACCCAGTACTTC. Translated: CASSRQVGTQYF.

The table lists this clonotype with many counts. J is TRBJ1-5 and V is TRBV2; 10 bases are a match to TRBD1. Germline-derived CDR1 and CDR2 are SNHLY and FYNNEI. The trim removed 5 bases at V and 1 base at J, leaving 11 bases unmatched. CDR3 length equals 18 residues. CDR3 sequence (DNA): TGTGCCAGCAGTACACCGGGACAGGGGAGAAGAAGCAATCAGCCCCAGCATTTT. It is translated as CASSTPGQGRRSNQPQHF.

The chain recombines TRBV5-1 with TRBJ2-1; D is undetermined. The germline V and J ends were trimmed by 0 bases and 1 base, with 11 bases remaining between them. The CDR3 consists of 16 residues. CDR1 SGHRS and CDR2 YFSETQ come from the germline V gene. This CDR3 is CASSLAWPGSYNEQFF. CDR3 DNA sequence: TGCGCCAGCAGCTTGGCGTGGCCAGGTTCCTACAATGAGCAGTTCTTC.

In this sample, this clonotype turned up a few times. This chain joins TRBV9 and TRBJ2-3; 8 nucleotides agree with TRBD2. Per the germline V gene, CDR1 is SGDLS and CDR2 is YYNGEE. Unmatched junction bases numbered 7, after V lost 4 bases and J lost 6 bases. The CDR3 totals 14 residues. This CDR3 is CASSLRTSFDTQYF. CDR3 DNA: TGTGCCAGCAGCCTCCGGACTAGCTTCGATACGCAGTATTTT.

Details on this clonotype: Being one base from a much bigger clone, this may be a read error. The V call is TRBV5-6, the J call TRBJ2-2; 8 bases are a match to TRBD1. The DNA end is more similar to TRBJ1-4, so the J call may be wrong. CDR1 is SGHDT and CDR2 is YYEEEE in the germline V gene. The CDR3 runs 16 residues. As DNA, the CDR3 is TGTGTCAGCAGCTCCATCCAGGGGGCAAGTAATGAAAAACTGTTTTTT. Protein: CVSSSIQGASNEKLFF.

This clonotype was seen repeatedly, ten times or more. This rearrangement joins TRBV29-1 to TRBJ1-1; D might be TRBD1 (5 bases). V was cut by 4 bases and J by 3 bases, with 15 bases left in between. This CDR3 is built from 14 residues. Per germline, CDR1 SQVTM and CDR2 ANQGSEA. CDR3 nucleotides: TGCAGCGTTGCCTGGCGACAGTCAGACACTGAAGCTTTCTTT. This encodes CSVAWRQSDTEAFF.

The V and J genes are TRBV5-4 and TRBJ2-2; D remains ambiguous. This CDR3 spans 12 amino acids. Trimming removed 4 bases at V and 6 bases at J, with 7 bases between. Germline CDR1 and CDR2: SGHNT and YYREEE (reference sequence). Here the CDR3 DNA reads TGTGCCAGCAGCGTTAGAGCCGGGGAGCTGTTTTTT. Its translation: CASSVRAGELFF.

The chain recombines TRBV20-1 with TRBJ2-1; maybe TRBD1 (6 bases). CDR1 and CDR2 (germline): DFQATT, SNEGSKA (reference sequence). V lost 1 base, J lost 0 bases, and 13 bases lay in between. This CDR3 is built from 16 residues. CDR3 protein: CSARGDIRSSYNEQFF. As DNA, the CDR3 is TGCAGTGCTAGAGGGGACATTCGGAGCTCCTACAATGAGCAGTTCTTC.

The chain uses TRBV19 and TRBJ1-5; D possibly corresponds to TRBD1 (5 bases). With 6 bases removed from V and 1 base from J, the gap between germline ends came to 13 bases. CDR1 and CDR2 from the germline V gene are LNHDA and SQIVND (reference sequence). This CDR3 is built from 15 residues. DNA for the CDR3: TGTGCCAGTAGCCCCATCAGGGCAAGCAATCAGCCCCAGCATTTT. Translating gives CASSPIRASNQPQHF.

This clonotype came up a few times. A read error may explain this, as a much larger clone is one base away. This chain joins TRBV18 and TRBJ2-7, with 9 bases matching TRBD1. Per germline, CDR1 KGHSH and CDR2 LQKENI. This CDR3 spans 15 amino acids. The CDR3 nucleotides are TGTACCAGCTCACCATCCGGGACAGGGACCTACGAGCAGTACTTC. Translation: CTSSPSGTGTYEQYF.

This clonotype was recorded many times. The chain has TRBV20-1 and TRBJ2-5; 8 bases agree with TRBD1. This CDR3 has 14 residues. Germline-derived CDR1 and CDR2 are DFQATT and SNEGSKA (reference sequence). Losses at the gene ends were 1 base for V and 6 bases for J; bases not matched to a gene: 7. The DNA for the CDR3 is TGCAGTGCTAGAGGGGCAGGGGGCGGGAAGACCCAGTACTTC. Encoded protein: CSARGAGGGKTQYF.

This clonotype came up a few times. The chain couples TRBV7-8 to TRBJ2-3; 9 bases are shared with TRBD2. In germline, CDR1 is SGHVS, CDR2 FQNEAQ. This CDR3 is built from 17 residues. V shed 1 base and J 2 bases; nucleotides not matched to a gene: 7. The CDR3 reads CASSLEWRGGPTDTQYF. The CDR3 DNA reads TGTGCCAGCAGCTTAGAGTGGCGGGGGGGCCCCACAGATACGCAGTATTTT.

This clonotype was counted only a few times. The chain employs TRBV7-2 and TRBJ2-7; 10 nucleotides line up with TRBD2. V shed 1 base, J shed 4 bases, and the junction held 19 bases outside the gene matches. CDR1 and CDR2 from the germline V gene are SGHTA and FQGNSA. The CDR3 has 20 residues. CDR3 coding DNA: TGTGCCAGCAGCTTAGAGCCCCCTGTTAGCGGGAGGTTGTTATGGTACGAGCAGTACTTC. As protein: CASSLEPPVSGRLLWYEQYF.

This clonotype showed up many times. The DNA of the CDR3 is TGCAGTGCCATCCTCGGAGGCAAGAACACTGAAGCTTTCTTT. Amino acid sequence: CSAILGGKNTEAFF. The chain combines TRBV20-1 with TRBJ1-1; no reliable D call. Germline V gene data show CDR1 as DFQATT and CDR2 as SNEGSKA (reference sequence). The CDR3 is made up of 14 amino acids. V was shortened by 6 bases and J by 1 base, with 15 bases between the two germline ends.

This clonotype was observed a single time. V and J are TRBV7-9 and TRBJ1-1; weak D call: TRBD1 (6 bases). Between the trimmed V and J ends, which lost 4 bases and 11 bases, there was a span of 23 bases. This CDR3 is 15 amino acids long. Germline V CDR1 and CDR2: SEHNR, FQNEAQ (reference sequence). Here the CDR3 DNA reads TGTGCCAGCAGCTCCTATTCGACAGGCCTGACGCGGGCTTTCTTT. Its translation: CASSSYSTGLTRAFF.

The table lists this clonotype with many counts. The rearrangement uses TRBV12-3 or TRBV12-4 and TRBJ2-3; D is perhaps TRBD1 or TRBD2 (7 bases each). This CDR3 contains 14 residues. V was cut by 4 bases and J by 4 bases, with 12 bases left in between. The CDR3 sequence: CASSYQGGADTQYF. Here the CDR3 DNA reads TGTGCCAGCAGTTACCAGGGGGGGGCAGATACGCAGTATTTT.

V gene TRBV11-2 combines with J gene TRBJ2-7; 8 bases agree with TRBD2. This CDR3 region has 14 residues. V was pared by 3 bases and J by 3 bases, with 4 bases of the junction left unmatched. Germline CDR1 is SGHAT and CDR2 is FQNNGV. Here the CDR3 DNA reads TGTGCCAGCAGCTTGACTAGCGAATACTACGAGCAGTACTTC. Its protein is CASSLTSEYYEQYF.

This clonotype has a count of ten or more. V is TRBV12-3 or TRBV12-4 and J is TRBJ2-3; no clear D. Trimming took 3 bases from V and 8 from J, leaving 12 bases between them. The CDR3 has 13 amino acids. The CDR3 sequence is CASSLIRTGTQYF. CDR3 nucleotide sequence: TGTGCCAGCAGTTTGATCCGGACGGGTACGCAGTATTTT.

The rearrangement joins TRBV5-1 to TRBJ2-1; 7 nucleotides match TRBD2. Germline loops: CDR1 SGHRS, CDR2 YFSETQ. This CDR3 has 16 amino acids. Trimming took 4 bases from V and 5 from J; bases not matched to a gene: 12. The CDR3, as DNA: TGCGCCAGCAGCAGGGGTTATAGCGGGTTCAACAATGAGCAGTTCTTC. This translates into CASSRGYSGFNNEQFF.

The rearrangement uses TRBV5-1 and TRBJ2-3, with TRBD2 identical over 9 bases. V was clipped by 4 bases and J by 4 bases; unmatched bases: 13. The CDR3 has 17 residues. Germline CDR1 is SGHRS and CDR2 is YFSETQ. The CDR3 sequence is CASSLGTGLAFADTQYF. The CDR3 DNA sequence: TGCGCCAGCAGCCTAGGGACTGGACTAGCGTTTGCAGATACGCAGTATTTT.

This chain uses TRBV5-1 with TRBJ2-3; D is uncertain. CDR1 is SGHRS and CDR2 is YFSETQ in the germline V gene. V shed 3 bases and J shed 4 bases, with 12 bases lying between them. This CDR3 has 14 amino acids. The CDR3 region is CASSSTQSADTQYF. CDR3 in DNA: TGCGCCAGCAGCTCGACACAGTCGGCAGATACGCAGTATTTT.

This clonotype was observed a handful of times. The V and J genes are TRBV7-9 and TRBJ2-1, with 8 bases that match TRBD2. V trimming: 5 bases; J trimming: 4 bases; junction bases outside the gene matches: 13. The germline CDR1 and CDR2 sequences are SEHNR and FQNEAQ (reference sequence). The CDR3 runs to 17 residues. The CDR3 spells CASSPKFQLAGYNEQFF. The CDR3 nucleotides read TGTGCCAGCAGCCCGAAGTTCCAGTTAGCGGGATACAATGAGCAGTTCTTC.